The clone carrying this T cell receptor (beta chain) has more than one count but fewer than ten. The antigen is unknown. Patients were aged 18 to 65, had disease duration under 2 months, and had newly diagnosed hyperthyroidism. CDR3 size: 16 residues. V lost 3 bases to trimming and J lost 4 bases; unmatched junction nucleotides: 9. This sample is part of a study of T cells in Graves' hyperthyroidism and ophthalmopathy. The study, taken as a whole, reports: Prediction of ophthalmopathy progression came a median about 6 months pre-onset. Most thyroid clonotypes with frequency above 0.001 were detected in blood.

TCR beta CDR3 regions were amplified from RNA transcripts. First-round RT-PCR targeting the TCR CDR3 was performed with the HTBI primer set. TCRdb independently ran MiXCR on the multiplex PCR reads; one entry per CDR3 protein. The profile shows 550,000 to 800,000 distinct CDR3 sequences, roughly a sixth of them singletons. The TCR originated in a man aged 45 to 65 with Graves' hyperthyroidism. The gene calls are TRBV12-3 or TRBV12-4 and TRBJ1-1, with TRBD1 matching 9 bases. What was sequenced was blood. CDR3 nucleotides: TGTGCCAGCAGTTTTCCGGGACAGGGTGGGAGCACTGAAGCTTTCTTT. Translating it yields CASSFPGQGGSTEAFF.